These T cell receptor beta chains were read from a single sample in a study of T-cell memory formation after mild COVID-19. TCRdb passed the 5' RACE reads through MiXCR, listing each CDR3 protein once. The data hold 380,000 or so distinct CDR3 sequences, with about an eighth observed a single time. Sequenced: PBMCs or a T cell subset sorted from them (not recorded which). The source is a young man who had mild COVID-19 (a few samples of this study predate the infection). Cell type and time point are not known. The CDR3 runs from the conserved cysteine through the conserved F or W. D genes are given only for firm matches. Clone size is given for some rows only: seen once, a few or many times, or a class if the clone is expanded.

TRBV7-6	TRBJ1-4	NA	NA	CASSLRARGEKLFF	TGTGCCAGCAGCTTACGGGCCCGAGGTGAAAAACTGTTTTTT
TRBV19	TRBJ2-3	NA	NA	CASSTERIGDTQYF	TGTGCCAGTAGTACAGAGCGAATCGGAGATACGCAGTATTTT
TRBV10-3	TRBJ2-5	NA	NA	CAIMLDTEETQYF	TGTGCCATCATGCTAGATACAGAAGAGACCCAGTACTTC
TRBV7-6	TRBJ2-6	NA	few	CASSLSSPTAGANVLTF	TGTGCCAGCAGCTTATCTTCCCCGACAGCCGGGGCCAACGTCCTGACTTTC
TRBV13	TRBJ2-3	TRBD2	NA	CASSEWTSGGATDTQYF	TGTGCCAGCAGCGAGTGGACTAGCGGGGGGGCCACAGATACGCAGTATTTT
TRBV29-1	TRBJ1-4	TRBD1	few	CSVRTGNEKLFF	TGCAGCGTGAGGACAGGGAATGAAAAACTGTTTTTT
TRBV20-1	TRBJ2-2	TRBD2	few	CSASLATKNTGELFF	TGCAGTGCCTCACTAGCGACAAAGAACACCGGGGAGCTGTTTTTT
TRBV20-1	TRBJ1-1	NA	few	CSARGQAMNTEAFF	TGCAGTGCTAGAGGGCAGGCGATGAACACTGAAGCTTTCTTT
TRBV14	TRBJ1-1	NA	few	CASSQWGRAAFF	TGTGCCAGCAGCCAATGGGGTCGGGCAGCTTTCTTT
TRBV6-2/TRBV6-3	TRBJ1-1	NA	NA	CATKEGGKNTEAFF	TGTGCCACCAAAGAGGGAGGGAAGAACACTGAAGCTTTCTTT
TRBV7-2	TRBJ1-1	NA	few	CASSLVSVNTEAFF	TGTGCCAGCAGCTTAGTATCAGTGAACACTGAAGCTTTCTTT
TRBV6-5	TRBJ1-5	NA	NA	CASSKGAYQPQHF	TGTGCCAGCAGTAAAGGGGCCTATCAGCCCCAGCATTTT
TRBV12-3/TRBV12-4	TRBJ1-2	NA	few	CASSPGVHYGYTF	TGTGCCAGCAGCCCGGGGGTTCACTATGGCTACACCTTC
TRBV5-6	TRBJ1-1	NA	few	CASRNAGWAFF	TGTGCCAGCAGAAACGCAGGGTGGGCTTTCTTT
TRBV14	TRBJ2-5	NA	many	CASSQDSIYLKETQYF	TGTGCCAGCAGCCAAGATAGCATCTACCTGAAGGAGACCCAGTACTTC
TRBV20-1	TRBJ1-5	NA	many	CSATTGGPQPQHF	TGCAGTGCCACGACCGGGGGCCCTCAGCCCCAGCATTTT
TRBV9	TRBJ2-2	NA	few	CASSVEGENTGELFF	TGTGCCAGCAGCGTAGAAGGAGAGAACACCGGGGAGCTGTTTTTT
TRBV4-1	TRBJ2-3	NA	many	CASMTPGDTQYF	TGCGCCAGCATGACACCGGGGGATACGCAGTATTTT
TRBV7-2	TRBJ2-2	NA	many	CASSLDPNTGELFF	TGTGCCAGCAGCTTAGACCCGAACACCGGGGAGCTGTTTTTT
TRBV5-6	TRBJ2-1	NA	NA	CASSPLPQGNEQFF	TGTGCCAGCAGCCCCCTGCCCCAAGGCAATGAGCAGTTCTTC
TRBV7-2	TRBJ1-3	NA	NA	CASSFGLHSGNTIYF	TGTGCCAGCAGCTTCGGGTTGCACTCTGGAAACACCATATATTTT
TRBV4-3	TRBJ1-1	NA	few	CASSPGTGFGAEAFF	TGCGCCAGCAGTCCTGGCACGGGTTTTGGAGCTGAAGCTTTCTTT
TRBV24-1	TRBJ2-2	NA	NA	CATSDIADYLNTGELFF	TGTGCCACCAGTGATATAGCGGACTACTTGAACACCGGGGAGCTGTTTTTT
TRBV29-1	TRBJ2-1	TRBD1	NA	CSATRLSGTGVNNEQFF	TGCAGCGCTACCCGCCTCTCCGGGACAGGGGTTAACAATGAGCAGTTCTTC
TRBV12-3/TRBV12-4	TRBJ2-1	NA	NA	CASSRGPEQFF	TGTGCCAGCAGTCGGGGGCCCGAGCAGTTCTTC
TRBV6-5	TRBJ2-3	TRBD2	many	CASSALAGGADTQYF	TGTGCCAGCAGTGCACTAGCGGGGGGGGCAGATACGCAGTATTTT
TRBV7-2	TRBJ2-3	NA	NA	CASSLGNSGTDTQYF	TGTGCCAGCAGCTTAGGGAATAGTGGAACAGATACGCAGTATTTT
TRBV3-1	TRBJ1-4	NA	NA	CASSPGSEKLFF	TGTGCCAGCAGCCCCGGATCGGAAAAACTGTTTTTT
TRBV5-1	TRBJ2-1	TRBD2	few	CASSLGTSGGDEQFF	TGCGCCAGCAGCCTAGGGACTAGCGGGGGTGATGAGCAGTTCTTC
TRBV12-5	TRBJ1-1	NA	few	CASGLVRRAAFF	TGTGCTAGTGGTTTGGTACGCCGAGCAGCTTTCTTT
TRBV7-2	TRBJ1-2	NA	NA	CASSSRVGGGYTF	TGTGCCAGCAGCTCAAGGGTGGGGGGAGGCTACACCTTC
TRBV11-3	TRBJ2-7	NA	NA	CASSFHGAAAEQYF	TGTGCCAGCAGCTTCCACGGGGCCGCGGCCGAGCAGTACTTC
TRBV7-2	TRBJ2-3	NA	NA	CASSLPPLGLHTDTQYF	TGTGCCAGCAGCTTACCCCCCCTAGGCCTACACACAGATACGCAGTATTTT
TRBV7-2	TRBJ2-5	NA	NA	CASSSGPGGTQYF	TGTGCCAGCAGTTCCGGGCCTGGTGGGACCCAGTACTTC
TRBV6-2/TRBV6-3	TRBJ2-7	NA	NA	CASSYDRTYEQYF	TGTGCCAGCAGTTACGACAGAACCTACGAGCAGTACTTC
TRBV7-9	TRBJ1-2	TRBD1	NA	CASSLAGQGRDGYTF	TGTGCCAGCAGCTTAGCGGGACAGGGGAGGGATGGCTACACCTTC
TRBV12-3/TRBV12-4	TRBJ1-2	NA	few	CASSYGEGNYGYTF	TGTGCCAGCTCCTACGGGGAGGGGAACTATGGCTACACCTTC
TRBV11-1	TRBJ1-1	NA	few	CASSSSGTDYKAFF	TGTGCCAGCAGCTCATCGGGGACTGACTACAAAGCTTTCTTT
TRBV7-9	TRBJ2-3	TRBD1	once	CASSLLPDRGQGRQYF	TGTGCCAGCAGCCTCCTCCCGGACAGGGGACAGGGAAGGCAGTATTTT
TRBV12-3/TRBV12-4	TRBJ2-1	TRBD2	NA	CASTTPLAGGRCEQFF	TGTGCCAGCACTACGCCCCTAGCGGGGGGCAGATGTGAGCAGTTCTTC
TRBV18	TRBJ2-1	TRBD1	few	CASSPMDRDYNEQFF	TGTGCCAGCTCACCGATGGACAGGGACTACAATGAGCAGTTCTTC
TRBV7-2	TRBJ2-1	TRBD2	few	CASFSRGLAGGRIGQFF	TGTGCCAGCTTCAGCAGGGGACTAGCGGGGGGGCGGATTGGGCAGTTCTTC